This T cell receptor beta chain was found in a study of cytomegalovirus exposure and HLA in healthy donors. Overall study: Counted in an early data release were about 85 million unique TCRs from HLA-typed donors.

Of note for this clone: Its antigen is not known.

Study results and limitations: 16,951 TCR beta sequences were associated with HLA alleles at 0.05 false discovery rate in a later analysis. Among TCR beta chains, those listed as cytomegalovirus-associated numbered approximately 150. Presence/absence results assume similar sequencing depth per donor, which may not hold.

PCR was performed using 60 Vbeta and 13 Jbeta primers. Only in-frame clones appear in the TCRdb table, and some are missing; sequencing was by immunoSEQ multiplex PCR. The sample holds some 40,000 clones. The receptor was derived from a human donor in good health. The specimen sequenced was PBMCs.

The CDR3 coding sequence is TGTGCCAGTAGTACGGGGAACTCCTATAATTCACCCCTCCACTTT. Amino acids: CASSTGNSYNSPLHF. The genes are TRBV19 and TRBJ1-6, with D hard to call. Germline CDR1 and CDR2: LNHDA and SQIVND (reference sequence). V shed 4 bases and J shed 0 bases, with 7 bases lying between them. The CDR3 loop spans 15 amino acids. Using reference TRBV19 and TRBJ1-6 for the parts outside the CDR3, the full variable domain is DGGITQSPKYLFRKEGQNVTLSCEQNLNHDAMYWYRQDPGQGLRLIYYSQIVNDFQKGDIAEGYSVSREKKESFPLTVTSAQKNPTAFYLCASSTGNSYNSPLHFGNGTRLTVT.